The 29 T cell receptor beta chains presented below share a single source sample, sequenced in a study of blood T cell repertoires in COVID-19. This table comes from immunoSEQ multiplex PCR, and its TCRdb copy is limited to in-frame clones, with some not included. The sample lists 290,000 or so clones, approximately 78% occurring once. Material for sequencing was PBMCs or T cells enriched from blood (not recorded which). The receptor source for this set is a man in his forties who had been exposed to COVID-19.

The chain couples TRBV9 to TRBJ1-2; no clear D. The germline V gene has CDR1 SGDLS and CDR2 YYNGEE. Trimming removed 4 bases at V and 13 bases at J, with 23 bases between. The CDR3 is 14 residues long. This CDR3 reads CASSPRLEAQSLTF. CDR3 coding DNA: TGTGCCAGCAGCCCCCGACTCGAGGCCCAAAGTCTCACCTTC.

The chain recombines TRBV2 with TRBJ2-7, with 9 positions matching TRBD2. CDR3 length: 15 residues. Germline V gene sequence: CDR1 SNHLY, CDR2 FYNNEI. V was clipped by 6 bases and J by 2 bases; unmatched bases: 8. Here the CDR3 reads CASRGLSGSTYEQYF. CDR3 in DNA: TGTGCCAGCAGGGGACTTAGCGGGAGTACCTACGAGCAGTACTTC.

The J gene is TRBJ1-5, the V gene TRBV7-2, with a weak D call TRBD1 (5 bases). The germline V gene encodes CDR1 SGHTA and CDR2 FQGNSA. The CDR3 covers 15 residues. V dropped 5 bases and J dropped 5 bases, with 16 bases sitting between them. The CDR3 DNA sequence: TGTGCCAGCAGCCCCGACAGTAGAAACGATCAGCCCCAGCATTTT. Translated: CASSPDSRNDQPQHF.

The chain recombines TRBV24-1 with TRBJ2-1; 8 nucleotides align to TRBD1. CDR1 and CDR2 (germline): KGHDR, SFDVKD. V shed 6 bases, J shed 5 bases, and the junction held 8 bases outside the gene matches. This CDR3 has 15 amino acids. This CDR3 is CATSSKGQENNEQFF. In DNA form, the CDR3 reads TGTGCCACCAGTTCAAAGGGACAGGAAAACAATGAGCAGTTCTTC.

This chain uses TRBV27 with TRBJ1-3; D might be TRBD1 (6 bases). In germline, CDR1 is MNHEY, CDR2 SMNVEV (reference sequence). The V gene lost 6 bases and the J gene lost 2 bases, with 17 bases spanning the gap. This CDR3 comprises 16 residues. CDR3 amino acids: CASSHGGASTGNTIYF. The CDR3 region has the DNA TGTGCCAGCAGCCACGGGGGGGCGTCGACTGGAAACACCATATATTTT.

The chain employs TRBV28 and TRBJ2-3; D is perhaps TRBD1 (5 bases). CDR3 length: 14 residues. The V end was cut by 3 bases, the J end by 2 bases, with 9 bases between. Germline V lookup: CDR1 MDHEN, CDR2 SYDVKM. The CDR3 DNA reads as TGTGCCAGCAGTTTCGAACAGGTCACAGATACGCAGTATTTT. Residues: CASSFEQVTDTQYF.

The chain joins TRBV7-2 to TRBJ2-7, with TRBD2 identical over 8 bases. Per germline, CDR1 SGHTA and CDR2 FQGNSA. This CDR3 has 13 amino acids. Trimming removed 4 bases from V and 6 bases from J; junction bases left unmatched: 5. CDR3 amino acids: CASSYGLATEQYF. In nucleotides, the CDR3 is TGTGCCAGCAGCTACGGACTAGCTACCGAGCAGTACTTC.

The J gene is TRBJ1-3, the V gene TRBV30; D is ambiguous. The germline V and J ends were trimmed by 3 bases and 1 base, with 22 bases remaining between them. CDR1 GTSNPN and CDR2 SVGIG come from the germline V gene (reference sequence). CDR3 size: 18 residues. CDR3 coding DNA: TGTGCCTGGAGATCGGTGGAGTGGTCGTTGGCGTCTGGAAACACCATATATTTT. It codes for CAWRSVEWSLASGNTIYF.

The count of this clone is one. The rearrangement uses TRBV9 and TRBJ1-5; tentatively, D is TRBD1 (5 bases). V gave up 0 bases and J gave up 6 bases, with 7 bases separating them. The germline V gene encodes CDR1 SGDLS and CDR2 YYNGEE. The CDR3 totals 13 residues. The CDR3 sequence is CASSVDGGQPQHF. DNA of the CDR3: TGTGCCAGCAGCGTAGACGGGGGTCAGCCCCAGCATTTT.

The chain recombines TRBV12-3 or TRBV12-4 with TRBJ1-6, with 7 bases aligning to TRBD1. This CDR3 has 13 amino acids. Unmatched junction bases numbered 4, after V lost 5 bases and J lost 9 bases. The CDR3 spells CASSVTGVSPLHF. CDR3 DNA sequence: TGTGCCAGCAGTGTTACAGGGGTTTCACCCCTCCACTTT.

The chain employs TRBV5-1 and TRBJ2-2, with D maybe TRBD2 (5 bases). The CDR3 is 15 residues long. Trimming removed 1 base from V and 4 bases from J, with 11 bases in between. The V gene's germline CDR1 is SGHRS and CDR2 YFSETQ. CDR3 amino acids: CASSLSVSGTGELFF. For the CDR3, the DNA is TGCGCCAGCAGCTTGTCGGTCAGCGGCACCGGGGAGCTGTTTTTT. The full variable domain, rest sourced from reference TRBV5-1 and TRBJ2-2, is KAGVTQTPRYLIKTRGQQVTLSCSPISGHRSVSWYQQTPGQGLQFLFEYFSETQRNKGNFPGRFSGRQFSNSRSEMNVSTLELGDSALYLCASSLSVSGTGELFFGEGSRLTVL.

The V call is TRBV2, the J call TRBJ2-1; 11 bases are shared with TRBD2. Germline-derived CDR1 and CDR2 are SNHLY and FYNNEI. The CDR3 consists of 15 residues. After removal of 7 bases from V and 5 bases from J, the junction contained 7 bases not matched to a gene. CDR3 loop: CASKLLAGGNNEQFF. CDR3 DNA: TGTGCCAGCAAACTTCTAGCGGGAGGCAACAATGAGCAGTTCTTC.

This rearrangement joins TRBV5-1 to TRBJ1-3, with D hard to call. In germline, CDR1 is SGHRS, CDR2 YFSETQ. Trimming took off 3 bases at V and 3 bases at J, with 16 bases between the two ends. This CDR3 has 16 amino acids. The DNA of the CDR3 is TGCGCCAGCAGCTCGCATCTTTCGGCGGGTGGAAACACCATATATTTT. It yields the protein CASSSHLSAGGNTIYF.

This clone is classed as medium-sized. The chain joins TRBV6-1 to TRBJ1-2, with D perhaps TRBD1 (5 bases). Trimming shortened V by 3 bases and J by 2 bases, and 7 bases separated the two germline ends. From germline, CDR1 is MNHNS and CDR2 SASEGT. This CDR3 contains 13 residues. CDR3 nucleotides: TGTGCCAGCAGTGAGGCAGGGAACTATGGCTACACCTTC. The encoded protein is CASSEAGNYGYTF.

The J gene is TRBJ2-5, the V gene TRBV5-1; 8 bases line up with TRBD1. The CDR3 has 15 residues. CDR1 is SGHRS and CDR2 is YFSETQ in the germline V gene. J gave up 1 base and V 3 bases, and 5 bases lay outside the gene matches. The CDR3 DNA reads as TGCGCCAGCAGCTCCGGGACAGGACGCCAAGAGACCCAGTACTTC. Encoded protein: CASSSGTGRQETQYF.

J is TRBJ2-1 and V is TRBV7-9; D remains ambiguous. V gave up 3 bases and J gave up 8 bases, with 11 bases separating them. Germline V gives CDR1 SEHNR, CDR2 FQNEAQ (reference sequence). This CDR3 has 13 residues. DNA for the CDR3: TGTGCCAGCAGCTTTGGTCAGTCTTATGAGCAGTTCTTC. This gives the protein CASSFGQSYEQFF.

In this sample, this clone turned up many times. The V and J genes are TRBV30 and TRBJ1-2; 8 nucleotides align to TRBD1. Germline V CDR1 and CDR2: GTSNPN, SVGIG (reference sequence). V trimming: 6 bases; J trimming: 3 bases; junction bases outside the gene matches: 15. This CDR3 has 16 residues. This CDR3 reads CACLPDRVFSYYGYTF. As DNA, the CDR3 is TGTGCCTGCCTCCCGGACAGGGTATTCTCTTACTATGGCTACACCTTC. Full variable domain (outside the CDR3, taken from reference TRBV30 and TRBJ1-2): SQTIHQWPATLVQPVGSPLSLECTVEGTSNPNLYWYRQAAGRGLQLLFYSVGIGQISSEVPQNLSASRPQDRQFILSSKKLLLSDSGFYLCACLPDRVFSYYGYTFGSGTRLTVV.

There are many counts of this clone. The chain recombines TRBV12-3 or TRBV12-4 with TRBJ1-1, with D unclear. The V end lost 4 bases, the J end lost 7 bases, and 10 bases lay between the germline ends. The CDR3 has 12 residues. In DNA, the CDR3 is TGTGCCAGCAGTTCGAGGTACGGTGAAGCTTTCTTT. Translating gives CASSSRYGEAFF.

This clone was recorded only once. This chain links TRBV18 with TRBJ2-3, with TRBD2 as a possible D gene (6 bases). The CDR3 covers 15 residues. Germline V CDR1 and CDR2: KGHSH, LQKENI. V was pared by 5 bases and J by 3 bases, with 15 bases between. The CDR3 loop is CASSITGAGTDTQYF. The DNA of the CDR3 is TGTGCCAGCTCAATCACGGGAGCTGGTACAGATACGCAGTATTTT.

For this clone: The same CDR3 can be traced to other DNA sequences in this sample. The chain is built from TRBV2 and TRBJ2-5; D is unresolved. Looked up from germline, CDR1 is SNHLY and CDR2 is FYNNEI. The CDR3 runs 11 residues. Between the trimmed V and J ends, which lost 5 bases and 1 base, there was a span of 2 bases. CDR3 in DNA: TGTGCCAGCAGTCTCCAAGAGACCCAGTACTTC. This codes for CASSLQETQYF.

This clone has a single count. The CDR3 coding sequence is TGTGCCAGCAATAGCGAGAACTTATCTGAAGCTTTCTTT. Amino acid sequence: CASNSENLSEAFF. This chain links TRBV9 with TRBJ1-1; D not certain. The V and J ends lost 6 bases and 6 bases respectively, with 15 bases between them. Germline CDR1 SGDLS, CDR2 YYNGEE. The CDR3 loop spans 13 amino acids.

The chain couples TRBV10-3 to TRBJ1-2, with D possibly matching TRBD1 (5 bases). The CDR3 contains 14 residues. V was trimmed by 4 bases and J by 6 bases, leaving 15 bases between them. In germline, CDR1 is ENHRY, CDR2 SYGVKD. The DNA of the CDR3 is TGTGCCATCAGTGGACAGTCGGGCAGGAATGGCTACACCTTC. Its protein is CAISGQSGRNGYTF.

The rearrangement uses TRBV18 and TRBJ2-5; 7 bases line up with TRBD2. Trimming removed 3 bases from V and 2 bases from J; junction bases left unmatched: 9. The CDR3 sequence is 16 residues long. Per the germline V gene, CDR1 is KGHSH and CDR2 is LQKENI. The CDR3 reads CASSPTFLAAQETQYF. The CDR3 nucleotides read TGTGCCAGCTCACCGACGTTCCTAGCGGCACAAGAGACCCAGTACTTC.

CDR3 sequence reads: CASSSRPGQGNTEAFF. For the CDR3, the DNA is TGTGCCAGCAGCTCGCGACCGGGACAGGGGAACACTGAAGCTTTCTTT. The rearrangement links TRBV7-8 to TRBJ1-1; 9 nucleotides align to TRBD1. The CDR3 covers 16 residues. The germline CDR1 and CDR2 sequences are SGHVS and FQNEAQ. V shed 4 bases, J shed 1 base, and the junction held 7 bases outside the gene matches. The full variable domain, its missing parts supplied by reference TRBV7-8 and TRBJ1-1, is GAGVSQSPRYKVAKRGQDVALRCDPISGHVSLFWYQQALGQGPEFLTYFQNEAQLDKSGLPSDRFFAERPEGSVSTLKIQRTQQEDSAVYLCASSSRPGQGNTEAFFGQGTRLTVV.

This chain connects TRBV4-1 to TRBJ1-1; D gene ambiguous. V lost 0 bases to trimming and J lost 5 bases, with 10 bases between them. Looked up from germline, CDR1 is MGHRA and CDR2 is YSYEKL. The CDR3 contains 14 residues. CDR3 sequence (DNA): TGCGCCAGCAGCCAAGAAGGGCCGGGGACTGAAGCTTTCTTT. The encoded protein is CASSQEGPGTEAFF.

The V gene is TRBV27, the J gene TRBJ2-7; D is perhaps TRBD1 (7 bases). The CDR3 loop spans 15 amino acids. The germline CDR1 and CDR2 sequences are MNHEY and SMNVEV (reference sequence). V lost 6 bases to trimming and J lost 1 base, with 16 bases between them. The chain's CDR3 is CASSRGGRGSYEQYF. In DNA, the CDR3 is TGTGCCAGCAGCCGAGGGGGCCGGGGGTCCTACGAGCAGTACTTC.

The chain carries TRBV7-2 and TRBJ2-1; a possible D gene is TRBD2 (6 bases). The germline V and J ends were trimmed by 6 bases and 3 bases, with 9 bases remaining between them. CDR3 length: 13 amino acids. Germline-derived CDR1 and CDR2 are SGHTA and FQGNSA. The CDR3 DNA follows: TGTGCCAGCAGGGGGGGAAACTACAATGAGCAGTTCTTC. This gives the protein CASRGGNYNEQFF.

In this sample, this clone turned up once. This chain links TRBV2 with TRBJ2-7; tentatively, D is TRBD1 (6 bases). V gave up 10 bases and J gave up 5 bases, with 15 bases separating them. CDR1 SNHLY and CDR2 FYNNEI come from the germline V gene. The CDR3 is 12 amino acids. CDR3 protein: CATTDRRDEQYF. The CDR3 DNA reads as TGTGCCACCACGGACAGACGGGACGAGCAGTACTTC.

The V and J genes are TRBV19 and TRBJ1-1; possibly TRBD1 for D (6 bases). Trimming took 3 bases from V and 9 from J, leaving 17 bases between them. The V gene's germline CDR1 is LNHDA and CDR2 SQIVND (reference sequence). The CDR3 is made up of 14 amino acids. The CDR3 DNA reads TGTGCCAGTAGTATCCCGGGGGGCGCACTTAAAGCTTTCTTT. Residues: CASSIPGGALKAFF.